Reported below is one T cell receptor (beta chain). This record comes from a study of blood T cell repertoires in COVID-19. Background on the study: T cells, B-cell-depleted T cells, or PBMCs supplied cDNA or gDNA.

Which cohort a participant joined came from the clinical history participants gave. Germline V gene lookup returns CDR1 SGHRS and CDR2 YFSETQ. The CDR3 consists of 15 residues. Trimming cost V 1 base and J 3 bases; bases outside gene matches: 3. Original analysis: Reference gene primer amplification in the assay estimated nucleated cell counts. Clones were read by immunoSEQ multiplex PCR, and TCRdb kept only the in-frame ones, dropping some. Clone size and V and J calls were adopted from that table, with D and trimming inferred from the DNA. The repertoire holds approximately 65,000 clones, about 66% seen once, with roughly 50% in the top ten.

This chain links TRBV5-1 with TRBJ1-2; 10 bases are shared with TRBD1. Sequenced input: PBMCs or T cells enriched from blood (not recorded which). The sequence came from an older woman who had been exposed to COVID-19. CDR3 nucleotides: TGCGCCAGCAGCTTGTTGGACAGGGGGGACTATGGCTACACCTTC. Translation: CASSLLDRGDYGYTF.